This T cell receptor (beta chain) was retrieved from a study of blood T cells in healthy people across ages (dated by TCRdb to about 2015). For context, the study as a whole: In model experiments, roughly one uniquely barcoded TCR beta cDNA molecule per two T cells was captured by template switching. Using deep sequencing normalized with unique cDNA molecular identifiers, the study measured how TCR beta repertoire diversity changes with age. The donors were split into four age groups: young (average about 15 years), middle-aged (roughly 39), aged (approximately 60) and long-lived (more than 80). Donors of different ages were randomly distributed across sequencing lanes to avoid experimental bias. Two additional independent replicas of 1 million unique cDNA reads from the same blood draw were analyzed for two donors (one aged 18 to 29 and one aged 80 or older). Study-level results and caveats: Observed TCR beta diversity correlated strongly with the percentage of naive T cells measured by flow cytometry. Estimates of total diversity based on one million sequenced T cells were considered lower bounds and underestimates. Compared with the aged group, the long-lived group had more naive CD4+ T cells, fewer expanded clones and increased TCR diversity, a pattern suggesting age selection. Conclusive comparison of naive and antigen-experienced compartments was prevented by the profiling of bulk unsorted PBMCs. Observed TCR beta diversity per million T cells fell roughly linearly with age, and a significant reduction was already apparent by age roughly 40. Because the CMV infection status of the donors was unknown, age-related changes in expanded clonotypes may potentially have been confounded.

With respect to this clonotype: Which antigen it targets is not known. No clone much larger than this one lies a single base away; base qualities are absent.

Donors were around 37 systemically healthy Caucasian individuals from Russia aged roughly 6 to 95 years. Ten milliliters of peripheral blood were drawn from each donor into EDTA-treated Vacutainer tubes. Ficoll-Paque density-gradient centrifugation was used to isolate PBMCs, with at least 7 million per sample. Total RNA, at least 5.5 micrograms per sample, was extracted from PBMCs with Trizol reagent. Naive CD45RAhigh/CD27high T cell percentages were measured by flow cytometry on a PBMC aliquot from every donor. Library preparation was by 5' RACE. The sequencing machine was an Illumina HiSeq 2500. A second roughly 6 to 11 cycle PCR used a sample-barcoded 5' primer and a J-beta primer mix. Each TCR beta cDNA molecule received a unique molecular identifier from a template-switch 5' adaptor carrying 12 random nucleotides. At least 2.5 million CDR3-containing paired-end reads were obtained from each sample. First-strand cDNA was synthesized from all RNA with the Mint cDNA synthesis kit, primed by a TRBC-specific oligonucleotide. Following uracil-DNA glycosylase treatment, a first 18-cycle PCR with universal primers M1SS and BC2_uni_R was performed on all cDNA. The authors processed their data as follows. Each sample was normalized by randomly selecting 1 million high-quality reads, each carrying a distinct molecular identifier. Instead of being binned into consensus sequences, reads with shared molecular identifiers were discarded. MiTCR, run with a Q25 quality threshold and the strictest error-elimination algorithm, handled CDR3 identification, clonotype clustering and error correction. A nonparametric unseen species model with Euler transformation was used to estimate lower-bound total TCR beta diversity. TCRdb handled the public reads itself, with Q25 trimming in fastp and clone calling in MiXCR, and kept productive beta chains. Every distinct CDR3 protein forms one entry, paired with its most common genes and DNA. The V and J calls shown here were made by TCRdb, not taken from the authors' results. This sample has roughly 1,800,000 distinct CDR3 sequences in its table, and around 50% of those were observed once. Of the sample, approximately 2% falls within the top ten clones.

Trimming takes 3 bases from V and 5 bases from J, and the germline ends sit 13 bases apart. Via the germline V gene (reference sequence), CDR1 is DFQATT and CDR2 SNEGSKA. Reading from cysteine to phenylalanine, the CDR3 counts 13 amino acids. The DNA shown is the 39-base CDR3, in frame from base 1. The chain employs TRBV20-1 and TRBJ2-5, with the D gene uncertain. The receptor was isolated from a woman aged 40-49 years in good health. Material for sequencing was blood. The CDR3: CSASIVVGETQYF. The DNA sequence is as follows: TGCAGTGCTAGCATTGTGGTGGGGGAGACCCAGTACTTC.